This TCR beta chain was profiled in a study of shared clonotypes between healthy human individuals. Study-wide results and limits: Shared across several donors were roughly 4.8% of the naive CD4 clonotypes. Clonotype sharing across donors was expected to vary with sequencing depth. Blood was the only sampled material, and tissue repertoires likely differ.

TCRdb's table, derived via immunoSEQ multiplex PCR, lists solely in-frame clones and lacks some. Of over 2 million clones listed, less than 95% are singletons. Trimming pared 0 bases from V and 4 bases from J, leaving 12 bases between. The CDR3 extends over 16 amino acids. Germline V gives CDR1 MGHRA, CDR2 YSYEKL. On this clone: Its target is unknown.

As defined, naive CD8 cells were CD45RO-negative and positively selected for CCR7, with terminally differentiated effector memory CD45RA+ cells excluded. The receptor was isolated from a man younger than 35 in good health. The V and J genes are TRBV4-1 and TRBJ1-4; D ambiguous. Specimen: naive CD8+ T cells sorted from blood. The DNA of the CDR3 is TGCGCCAGCAGCCAAGATTTCGCGCTAGTTAATGAAAAACTGTTTTTT. Its translation is CASSQDFALVNEKLFF.